This TCR delta chain originates from a study of gamma-delta T cells after stem cell transplantation. Only a few counts were recorded for this clone. The V gene's germline CDR1 is GEAIGNYY and CDR2 EKD. Trimming cost V 3 bases and J 0 bases; bases outside gene matches: 14. The CDR3 runs to 18 residues. TCRdb redid the clone calls on the RT-PCR reads with CATT. This table holds some 10,000 delta-chain clones, roughly 1.3% found once. This receptor was obtained from a human donor. It is not recorded whose cells these are; they may come from a transplant donor. Source material: gamma-delta T cells. J is TRDJ1 and V is TRDV2; 8 bases agree with TRDD3. This chain's CDR3 is CACDAVEGAGGHTDKLIF. CDR3 nucleotide sequence: TGTGCCTGTGACGCCGTCGAGGGTGCTGGGGGACACACCGATAAACTCATCTTT.